These T cell receptor beta chains were read from a single sample in a study of blood T cell repertoires in COVID-19. Using immunoSEQ multiplex PCR, the repertoire was profiled, and TCRdb retains in-frame clones only, with some absent. Among approximately 150,000 clones listed, over 85% were seen once. The sequenced material came from peripheral blood. The source of these receptors is a woman aged 60-75 years with COVID-19, enrolled during active disease. Both conserved end residues are part of each CDR3. The order of the fields is V gene, J gene, CDR3 protein.

>TRBV5-1|TRBJ1-1
CASRGVNMNTEAFF
>TRBV18|TRBJ2-7
CASSPGTGSVHEQYF
>TRBV2|TRBJ1-2
CASSYQGNYGYTF
>TRBV3-1/TRBV3-2|TRBJ2-3
CASSQDTSGGTQYF
>TRBV12-3/TRBV12-4|TRBJ1-4
CASSSMEEKLFF
>TRBV5-1|TRBJ2-7
CASSLTVSYEQYF
>TRBV19|TRBJ1-5
CASSTRGQGRAYSNQPQHF
>TRBV5-6|TRBJ1-1
CASSPTGTGGWLNTEAFF
>TRBV5-4|TRBJ2-3
CASSPGGLAGGTDTQYF
>TRBV27|TRBJ1-5
CASQGAGDNQPQHF
>TRBV4-3|TRBJ2-2
CASSQQASGDTGELFF
>TRBV18|TRBJ1-3
CASSQQGTGNTIYF
>TRBV29-1|TRBJ2-6
CSASDPSSGANVLTF
>TRBV7-2|TRBJ1-1
CASSLGKGTEAFF
>TRBV2|TRBJ1-3
CASSGQDSGNTIYF
>TRBV10-2|TRBJ1-5
CASSTEISNQPQHF
>TRBV10-3|TRBJ1-1
CAISDYGQHTEAFF
>TRBV6-5|TRBJ1-3
CASSYNLGSGNTIYF
>TRBV3-1/TRBV3-2|TRBJ1-6
CASSQDWDRVNSPLHF
>TRBV9|TRBJ1-2
CASSPRDSVYGYTF
>TRBV19|TRBJ1-5
CASSIRQGVQPQHF
>TRBV6-1|TRBJ1-2
CASSESGFYGYTF
>TRBV19|TRBJ2-7
CASTLGQGGDDEQYF
>TRBV4-3|TRBJ2-2
CASSQAGDPGELFF
>TRBV15|TRBJ1-3
CATSRTGSNRNTIYF
>TRBV18|TRBJ1-1
CASSPPKGQGAVNTEAFF